Here is one T cell receptor (beta chain) with its context. This clone was picked up one time. This receptor's antigen is unknown. Base qualities are not at hand, and no much larger clone is one base apart. Using the deep immunoSEQ assay, TCR CDR3 regions were amplified from genomic DNA by multiplex PCR. For each cell subset, the extracted genomic DNA was distributed evenly across all wells of several immunoSEQ 96-well plates, and each plate served as one replicate. Each replicate PCR for sorted subsets received approximately 220 ng genomic DNA, equal to about 29,000 T cell genomes. Purified libraries were quantified with a Qubit 3.0 fluorometer, sized on a Bioanalyzer 2100, and re-quantified with the KAPA Library Quantification kit. Every immunoSEQ 96-well plate was sequenced on a separate single-read 150-cycle Illumina NextSeq 550 flow cell. For the original study's pipeline: The immunoSEQ output contained only junctional sequences without quality scores, so filtering could not match that applied to full-length reads. To assign V/J genes and CDR3, sequences were annotated against IMGT germline references using PyIR, a Python wrapper for IgBLAST v1.9. Reads with weak V/J assignments (E-value above 1e-6), missing CDR3, stop codons, out-of-frame junctions, or ambiguous translated residues were removed. V3J clonotypes were defined as sequences sharing the same inferred V gene, J gene, and CDR3 amino acid sequence. To compute the percentage overlap between repertoires, the number of shared unique clonotypes was divided by the size of the smaller repertoire. RTK rarefaction, the Chao1 estimator, and Recon v2.1 estimates of unobserved clonotypes were used to assess repertoire richness. For all TCRbeta clonotypes obtained by the gDNA method from a handful of donors, generation probabilities were computed with OLGA. TCRdb carries this immuneACCESS record with in-frame sequences only. Its versions omit some clonotypes, under half of them owing to an unresolved V gene in the studies checked, with the rest unexplained. V and J calls and clone size are those listed in that table; D and trimming were worked out from the DNA. The sample profile shows 600,000 to 750,000 clones; 72% of them were found once. The ten top clones hold approximately 1.7% of the sample.

The record originates from a study of shared clonotypes between healthy human individuals (dated by TCRdb to 2020 to 2021). Background for the entire study: Three men and two women, aged 18 to 49 years, made up the cohort. Libraries were prepared and TCR repertoires were sequenced by different laboratories using diverse techniques, in order to increase sequencing depth and limit assay-specific biases. Per donor, three plates each were used for CD4 naive and CD4 memory, two for CD8 naive, and one for CD8 memory. To estimate repertoire size and how much clonotypes are shared between individuals, the study performed deep sequencing of blood TCR repertoires from a handful of healthy adults. Per donor, leukapheresis produced somewhere between about 0.94 and 9 billion PBMCs. General conclusions and limits of the study: Clonotypes shared by all four sorted-subset donors showed higher generation probabilities than non-shared clonotypes. Rarefaction of sorted-subset datasets indicated incomplete sequencing despite the large sequencing depth. Sampling was limited to blood, and TCR repertoires in tissue likely differ from TCR repertoires in blood. Pairwise subsampling indicated that sequencing depth was expected to affect the degree of clonotype sharing among donors. Sharing across a few donors was observed for approximately 5% of naive CD4, about 3.2% of naive CD8, 2% to 2.5% of memory CD4, and about 0.38% of memory CD8 clonotypes. Naive subsets generally had larger estimated clonotype richness than memory subsets. Because the study included a small number of donors, the genetic and exposure-history diversity represented was limited.

The CDR3 has 14 amino acids, counting the end cysteine and phenylalanine. Of the read, only the CDR3 DNA is kept; its 42 bases are in frame from base 1. CDR1 and CDR2, looked up from the germline V gene (reference sequence), are LNHDA and SQIVND. V is reduced by 7 bases and J by 11 bases, leaving a spacing of 21 bases between them. The donors were healthy, HIV-negative adults with no recently reported acute infections or vaccinations. Every donor was a Caucasian adult living in Nashville, Tennessee, USA. CD4+ T cells were enriched through magnetic negative selection, after which naive cells were positively selected on CD45RA and the remaining negative fraction served as the memory subset. Blood was obtained by leukapheresis, after which PBMCs were separated by Ficoll-Histopaque density gradient centrifugation and cryopreserved in liquid nitrogen vapor phase. Analytical flow cytometry was used to check the purity and quantity of every magnetically sorted T cell population. Each sorted fraction had its genomic DNA isolated and then quantified by UV absorbance on a Nanodrop 2000c.

Sequenced: memory CD4+ T cells sorted from blood. The label giving this sample's cell subset or site can be read as: CD45RA-negative fraction. The V and J genes are TRBV19 and TRBJ1-5; the D region possibly corresponds to TRBD1 (5 bases align). The clonotype comes from a woman aged 25 to 39 in good health. The DNA is as follows: TGTGCCAGTAAAATTAGTCGGGACTATCGGGCCCAGCATTTT. This translates into CASKISRDYRAQHF. The variable domain in full, with residues beyond the CDR3 obtained from the reference TRBV19 and TRBJ1-5 genes, is DGGITQSPKYLFRKEGQNVTLSCEQNLNHDAMYWYRQDPGQGLRLIYYSQIVNDFQKGDIAEGYSVSREKKESFPLTVTSAQKNPTAFYLCASKISRDYRAQHFGDGTRLSIL.